This T cell receptor (beta chain) was identified in a study of radiotherapy plus CTLA-4 blockade in lung cancer. Study details: Disease control was present in 30% to 40% of patients, and objective responses in roughly 17%. Findings and caveats of the study: Early blood T cell clone dynamics, with interferon-beta, were reported to best predict response. TCR clones of tumor origin grew in blood after radiotherapy plus ipilimumab.

V lost 2 bases, J lost 2 bases, and 3 bases stayed unmatched. The CDR3 runs to 15 residues. Germline values: CDR1 SGHRS, CDR2 YFSETQ. Sequencing used immunoSEQ multiplex PCR; TCRdb keeps in-frame clones, though not all of them. The sample yields roughly 62,000 clones, 60% to 85% seen once. Chemo-refractory metastatic non-small-cell lung cancer patients underwent focal radiation alongside CTLA-4 blockade with ipilimumab. This clone was detected only once. What it binds is unknown. The identical CDR3 is also encoded by other nucleotide sequences in the sample. The sequence was obtained from a human donor with non-small cell lung cancer who had a complete response to radiotherapy plus ipilimumab. This sequence joins TRBV5-1 and TRBJ2-2; 7 bases are a match to TRBD1. The sample in question was peripheral blood, obtained from a patient treated with radiotherapy plus ipilimumab. This CDR3 reads CASSLRQGNTGELFF. The CDR3 nucleotides are TGCGCCAGCAGCTTAAGACAGGGCAACACCGGGGAGCTGTTTTTT.